The sequence of this TCR beta chain was determined in a study of T cell repertoires in cytomegalovirus infection. At the level of the study: CMV infection and matching HLA type were both indicated by public TCR beta signatures.

About this clonotype itself: The antigen remains undetermined. The final CDR3 position lacks the conserved phenylalanine or tryptophan, pointing to a likely read error.

In germline, CDR1 is SQVTM, CDR2 ANQGSEA. This CDR3 spans 15 amino acids. With 7 bases removed from V and 2 bases from J, the gap between germline ends came to 20 bases. TCRdb ran MiXCR on the reads and lists one entry per CDR3 protein. The sample includes about 160,000 distinct CDR3 sequences, over 15% of them seen just once. Whole-study findings and limits: CMV carriers with the relevant HLA were identified by cumulative public TCR beta family frequency.

This chain connects TRBV29-1 to TRBJ2-5; tentatively, D is TRBD2 (5 bases). Sequences were obtained from CD8+ T cells from PBMCs. The TCR originated in a human donor in good health (CMV status not recorded). Some clones in this sample may be carry-over from other donors' samples. The CDR3 loop is CSATIVAHPQETQYL. The CDR3 DNA reads as TGCAGCGCGACCATCGTAGCGCATCCTCAAGAGACCCAGTACTTA.